This note documents a single T cell receptor (beta chain) sequence. The V gene's germline CDR1 is DFQATT and CDR2 SNEGSKA (reference sequence). CDR3 length: 14 residues. V lost 3 bases and J lost 5, with 17 bases in between. Assay used: immunoSEQ multiplex PCR; TCRdb lists only in-frame clones, some missing. The sample yields roughly 140,000 clones, about 93% seen once. The record originates from a study of T cell responses to AZD1222 COVID-19 vaccine. Sample: peripheral blood, taken on day 0 of AZD1222 vaccination. The sequence was obtained from an adult in good health. The V gene is TRBV20-1, the J gene TRBJ2-7, with TRBD1 as a possible D gene (6 bases). CDR3 amino acids: CSASGTFDRNEQYF. In DNA form, the CDR3 reads TGCAGTGCTAGTGGGACATTCGACAGAAACGAGCAGTACTTC.